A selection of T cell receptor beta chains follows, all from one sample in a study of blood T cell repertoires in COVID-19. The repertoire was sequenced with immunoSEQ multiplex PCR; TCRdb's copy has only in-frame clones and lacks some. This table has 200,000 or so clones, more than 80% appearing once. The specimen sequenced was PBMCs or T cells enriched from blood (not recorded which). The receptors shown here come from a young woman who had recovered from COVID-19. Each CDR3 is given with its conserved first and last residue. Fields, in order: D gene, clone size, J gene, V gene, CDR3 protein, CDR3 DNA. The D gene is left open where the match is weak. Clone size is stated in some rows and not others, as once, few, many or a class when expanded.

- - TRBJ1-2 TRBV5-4 CASSLFGGLPWGYTF TGTGCCAGCAGCTTGTTCGGGGGGCTTCCCTGGGGCTACACCTTC
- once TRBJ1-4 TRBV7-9 CASSQAREKLFF TGTGCCAGCAGCCAGGCCCGGGAAAAACTGTTTTTT
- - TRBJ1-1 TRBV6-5 CASTRETGNTEAFF TGTGCCAGCACCCGAGAGACAGGGAACACTGAAGCTTTCTTT
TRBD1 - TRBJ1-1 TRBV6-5 CARPGGTEAFF TGTGCCAGGCCAGGGGGCACTGAAGCTTTCTTT
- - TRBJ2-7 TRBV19 CASSAQGISYEQYF TGTGCCAGTAGTGCACAGGGAATCTCCTACGAGCAGTACTTC
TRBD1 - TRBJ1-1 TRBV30 CAWSVPTGGMAEAFF TGTGCCTGGAGTGTACCAACAGGGGGTATGGCTGAAGCTTTCTTT
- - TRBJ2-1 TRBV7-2 CASSPSGLYYNEQFF TGTGCCAGCAGCCCGAGCGGGTTATACTACAATGAGCAGTTCTTC
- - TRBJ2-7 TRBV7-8 CASSLVYGPTYEQYF TGTGCCAGCAGCTTAGTCTATGGGCCAACCTACGAGCAGTACTTC
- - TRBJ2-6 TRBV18 CASSPSGGGLSSGANVLTF TGTGCCAGCTCACCTAGTGGTGGGGGCCTTTCCTCTGGGGCCAACGTCCTGACTTTC
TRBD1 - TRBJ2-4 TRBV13 CASSLLRQGVGKNIQYF TGTGCCAGCAGCTTACTCAGACAGGGTGTCGGCAAAAACATTCAGTACTTC
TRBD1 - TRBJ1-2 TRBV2 CASSGGTAYGYTF TGTGCCAGCAGTGGGGGGACAGCCTATGGCTACACCTTC
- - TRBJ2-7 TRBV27 CASSSTGYSYEQYF TGTGCCAGCAGTTCCACAGGGTACTCCTACGAGCAGTACTTC
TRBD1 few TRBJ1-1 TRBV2 CASRGPGQGRNTEAFF TGTGCCAGCAGGGGACCGGGACAGGGACGGAACACTGAAGCTTTCTTT
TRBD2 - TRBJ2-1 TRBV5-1 CASSLLAGKDEQFF TGCGCCAGCAGCTTGCTAGCGGGGAAGGATGAGCAGTTCTTC
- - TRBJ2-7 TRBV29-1 CSVLDSYEQYF TGCAGCGTCCTAGATTCCTACGAGCAGTACTTC
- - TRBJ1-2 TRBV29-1 CSVVPGVRSGYTF TGCAGCGTTGTGCCAGGGGTCCGCTCTGGCTACACCTTC
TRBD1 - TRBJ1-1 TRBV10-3 CAISENRGEAFF TGTGCCATCAGCGAGAACAGGGGGGAAGCTTTCTTT
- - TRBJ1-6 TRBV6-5 CASSRETGSPLHF TGTGCCAGCAGTCGCGAGACAGGTTCACCCCTCCACTTT
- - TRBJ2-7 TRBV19 CASSIEVLSEQYF TGTGCCAGTAGTATAGAGGTTCTCAGCGAGCAGTACTTC
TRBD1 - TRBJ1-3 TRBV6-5 CASIEQGARNTIYF TGTGCCAGCATCGAACAGGGGGCCAGAAACACCATATATTTT
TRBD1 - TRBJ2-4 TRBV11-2 CASSNRDRGLKAKNIQYF TGTGCCAGCAGCAACCGGGACAGGGGGCTTAAGGCCAAAAACATTCAGTACTTC
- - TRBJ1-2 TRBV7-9 CASSLVRSGEGYTF TGTGCCAGCAGCTTAGTCCGGTCAGGGGAAGGCTACACCTTC
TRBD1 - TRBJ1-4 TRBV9 CASSSTNRGQGKLFF TGTGCCAGCAGTTCTACAAACAGGGGGCAGGGGAAACTGTTTTTT
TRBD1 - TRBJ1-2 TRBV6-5 CASSLGQGDYGYTF TGTGCCAGCAGTTTGGGACAGGGAGACTATGGCTACACCTTC
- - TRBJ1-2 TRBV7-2 CASSLGGFYGYTF TGTGCCAGCAGCTTAGGCGGCTTCTATGGCTACACCTTC
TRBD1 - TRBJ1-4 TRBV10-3 CATTQGSNEKLFF TGTGCCACGACACAGGGGAGCAATGAAAAACTGTTTTTT
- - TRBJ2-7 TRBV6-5 CACGTASYEQYF TGTGCCTGCGGGACAGCTAGCTACGAGCAGTACTTC
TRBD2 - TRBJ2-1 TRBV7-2 CASRSGGAYNEQFF TGTGCCAGCAGGAGCGGGGGCGCCTACAATGAGCAGTTCTTC
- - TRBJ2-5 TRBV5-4 CASRSGPRETQYF TGTGCCAGCAGATCTGGTCCGCGGGAGACCCAGTACTTC
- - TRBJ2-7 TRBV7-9 CAGVGKGYEQYF TGTGCCGGGGTAGGCAAGGGGTACGAGCAGTACTTC
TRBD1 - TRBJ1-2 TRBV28 CASTTGGNYGYTF TGTGCCAGCACGACAGGGGGGAACTATGGCTACACCTTC
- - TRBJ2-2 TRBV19 CASASGNANTGELFF TGTGCCAGTGCCTCTGGCAACGCGAACACCGGGGAGCTGTTTTTT
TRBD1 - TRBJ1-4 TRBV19 CASRTGTGYEKLFF TGTGCCAGTAGAACCGGGACAGGTTACGAAAAACTGTTTTTT
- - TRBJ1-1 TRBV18 CASSPRQIPMNTEAFF TGTGCCAGCTCACCCAGACAGATCCCCATGAACACTGAAGCTTTCTTT
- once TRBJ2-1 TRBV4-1 CASSQKDMGLARSNEQFF TGCGCCAGCAGCCAAAAAGATATGGGCCTAGCTAGGTCTAATGAGCAGTTCTTC
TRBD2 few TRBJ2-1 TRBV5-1 CASSLTSGGYNEQFF TGCGCCAGCAGCTTAACTAGCGGGGGATACAATGAGCAGTTCTTC